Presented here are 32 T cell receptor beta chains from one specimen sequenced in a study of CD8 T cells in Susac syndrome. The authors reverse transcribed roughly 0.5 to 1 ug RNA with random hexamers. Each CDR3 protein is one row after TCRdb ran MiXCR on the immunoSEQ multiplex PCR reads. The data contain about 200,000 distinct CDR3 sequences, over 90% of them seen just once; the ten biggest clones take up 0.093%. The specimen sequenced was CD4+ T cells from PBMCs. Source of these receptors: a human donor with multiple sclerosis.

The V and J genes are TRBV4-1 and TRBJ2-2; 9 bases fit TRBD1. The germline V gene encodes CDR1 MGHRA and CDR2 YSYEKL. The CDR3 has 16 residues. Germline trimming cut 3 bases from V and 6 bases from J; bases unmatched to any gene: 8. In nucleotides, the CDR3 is TGCGCCAGCAGCCAGAGGGGACAGGGTTACGCCGGGGAGCTGTTTTTT. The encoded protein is CASSQRGQGYAGELFF.

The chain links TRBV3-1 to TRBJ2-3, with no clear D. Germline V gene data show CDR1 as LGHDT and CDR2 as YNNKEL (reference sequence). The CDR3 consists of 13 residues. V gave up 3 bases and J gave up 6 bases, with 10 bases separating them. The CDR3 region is CASSHSIEDTQYF. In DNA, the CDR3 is TGTGCCAGCAGCCATAGTATAGAGGATACGCAGTATTTT.

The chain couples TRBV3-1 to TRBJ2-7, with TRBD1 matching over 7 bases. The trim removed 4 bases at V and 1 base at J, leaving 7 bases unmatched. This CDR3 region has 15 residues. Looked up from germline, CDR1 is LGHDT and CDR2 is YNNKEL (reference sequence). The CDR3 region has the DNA TGTGCCAGCAGCCGAGGGACAGCTCTTTCCTACGAGCAGTACTTC. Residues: CASSRGTALSYEQYF.

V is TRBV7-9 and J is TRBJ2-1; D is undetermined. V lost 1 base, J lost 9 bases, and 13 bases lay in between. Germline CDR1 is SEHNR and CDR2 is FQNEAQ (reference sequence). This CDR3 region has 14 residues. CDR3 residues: CASSLVGDRGEQFF. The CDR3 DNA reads TGTGCCAGCAGCTTAGTGGGTGATCGTGGTGAGCAGTTCTTC. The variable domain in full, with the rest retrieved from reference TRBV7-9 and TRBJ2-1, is DTGVSQNPRHKITKRGQNVTFRCDPISEHNRLYWYRQTLGQGPEFLTYFQNEAQLEKSRLLSDRFSAERPKGSFSTLEIQRTEQGDSAMYLCASSLVGDRGEQFFGPGTRLTVL.

CDR3 loop: CAWSVLTGIGYTF. Written as DNA, the CDR3 is TGTGCCTGGAGTGTCTTGACAGGGATCGGCTACACCTTC. The chain links TRBV30 to TRBJ1-2; 7 bases agree with TRBD1. V shed 0 bases and J 8 bases; nucleotides not matched to a gene: 6. Germline loops: CDR1 GTSNPN, CDR2 SVGIG (reference sequence). The CDR3 runs 13 residues. Filled out from reference TRBV30 and TRBJ1-2, the complete variable domain reads SQTIHQWPATLVQPVGSPLSLECTVEGTSNPNLYWYRQAAGRGLQLLFYSVGIGQISSEVPQNLSASRPQDRQFILSSKKLLLSDSGFYLCAWSVLTGIGYTFGSGTRLTVV.

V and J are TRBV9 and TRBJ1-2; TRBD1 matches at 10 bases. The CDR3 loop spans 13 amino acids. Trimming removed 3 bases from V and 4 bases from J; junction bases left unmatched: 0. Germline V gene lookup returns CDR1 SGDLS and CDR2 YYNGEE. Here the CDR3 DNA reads TGTGCCAGCAGCGGGACAGGGGGCTATGGCTACACCTTC. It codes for CASSGTGGYGYTF.

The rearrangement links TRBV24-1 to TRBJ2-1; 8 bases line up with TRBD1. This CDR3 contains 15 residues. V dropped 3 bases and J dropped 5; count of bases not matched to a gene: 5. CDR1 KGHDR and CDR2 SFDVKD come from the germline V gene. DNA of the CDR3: TGTGCCACCAGTGATCGGACAGGGCCCCACAATGAGCAGTTCTTC. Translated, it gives CATSDRTGPHNEQFF.

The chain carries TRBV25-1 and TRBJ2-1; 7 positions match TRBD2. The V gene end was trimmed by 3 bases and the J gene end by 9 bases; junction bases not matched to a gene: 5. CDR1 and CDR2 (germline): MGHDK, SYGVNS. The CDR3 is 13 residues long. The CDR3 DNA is TGTGCCAGCAGTGAGTCCACGGGGGGTGAGCAGTTCTTC. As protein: CASSESTGGEQFF.

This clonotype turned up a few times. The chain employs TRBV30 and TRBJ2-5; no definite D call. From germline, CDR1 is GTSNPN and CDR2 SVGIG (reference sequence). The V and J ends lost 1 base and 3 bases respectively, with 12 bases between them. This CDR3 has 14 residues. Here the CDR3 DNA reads TGTGCCTGGAGTGGCGTGTCGAGAGAAGAGACCCAGTACTTC. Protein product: CAWSGVSREETQYF. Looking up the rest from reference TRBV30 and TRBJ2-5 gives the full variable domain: SQTIHQWPATLVQPVGSPLSLECTVEGTSNPNLYWYRQAAGRGLQLLFYSVGIGQISSEVPQNLSASRPQDRQFILSSKKLLLSDSGFYLCAWSGVSREETQYFGPGTRLLVL.

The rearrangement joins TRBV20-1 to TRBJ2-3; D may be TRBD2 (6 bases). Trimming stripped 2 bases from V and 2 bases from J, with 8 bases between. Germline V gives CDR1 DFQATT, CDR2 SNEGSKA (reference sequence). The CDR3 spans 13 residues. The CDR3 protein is CSARREPTDTQYF. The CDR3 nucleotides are TGCAGTGCTAGACGGGAGCCCACAGATACGCAGTATTTT.

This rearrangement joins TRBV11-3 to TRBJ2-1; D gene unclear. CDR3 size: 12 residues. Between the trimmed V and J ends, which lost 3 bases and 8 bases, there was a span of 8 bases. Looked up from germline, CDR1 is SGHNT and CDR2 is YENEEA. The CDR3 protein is CASSFIIDEQFF. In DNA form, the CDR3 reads TGTGCCAGCAGCTTTATCATCGATGAGCAGTTCTTC. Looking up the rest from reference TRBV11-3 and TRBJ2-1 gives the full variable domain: EAGVVQSPRYKIIEKKQPVAFWCNPISGHNTLYWYLQNLGQGPELLIRYENEEAVDDSQLPKDRFSAERLKGVDSTLKIQPAELGDSAVYLCASSFIIDEQFFGPGTRLTVL.

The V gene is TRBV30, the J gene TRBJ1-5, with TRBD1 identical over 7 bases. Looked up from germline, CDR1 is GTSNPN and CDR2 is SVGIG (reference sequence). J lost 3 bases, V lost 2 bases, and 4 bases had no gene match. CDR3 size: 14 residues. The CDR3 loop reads CAWSTGVDNQPQHF. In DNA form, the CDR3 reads TGTGCCTGGAGTACAGGGGTGGACAATCAGCCCCAGCATTTT. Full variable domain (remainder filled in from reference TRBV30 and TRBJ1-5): SQTIHQWPATLVQPVGSPLSLECTVEGTSNPNLYWYRQAAGRGLQLLFYSVGIGQISSEVPQNLSASRPQDRQFILSSKKLLLSDSGFYLCAWSTGVDNQPQHFGDGTRLSIL.

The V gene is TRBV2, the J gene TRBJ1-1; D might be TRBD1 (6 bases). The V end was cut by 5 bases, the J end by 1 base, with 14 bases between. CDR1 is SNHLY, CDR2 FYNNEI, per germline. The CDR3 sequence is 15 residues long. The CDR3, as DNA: TGTGCCAGCAGTCGCAGGGGAACCAGGAACACTGAAGCTTTCTTT. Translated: CASSRRGTRNTEAFF.

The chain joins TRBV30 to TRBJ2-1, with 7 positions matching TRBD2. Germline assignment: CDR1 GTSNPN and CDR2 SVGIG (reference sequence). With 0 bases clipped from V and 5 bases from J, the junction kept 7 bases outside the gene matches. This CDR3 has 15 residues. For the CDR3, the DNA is TGTGCCTGGAGTGTACTAGCGAAAGGCGACAATGAGCAGTTCTTC. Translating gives CAWSVLAKGDNEQFF.

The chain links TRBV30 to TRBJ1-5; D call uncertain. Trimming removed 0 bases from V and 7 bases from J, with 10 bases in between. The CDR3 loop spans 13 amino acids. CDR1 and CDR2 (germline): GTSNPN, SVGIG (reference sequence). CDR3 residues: CAWSVKARQPQHF. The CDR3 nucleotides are TGTGCCTGGAGTGTAAAAGCTAGACAGCCCCAGCATTTT.

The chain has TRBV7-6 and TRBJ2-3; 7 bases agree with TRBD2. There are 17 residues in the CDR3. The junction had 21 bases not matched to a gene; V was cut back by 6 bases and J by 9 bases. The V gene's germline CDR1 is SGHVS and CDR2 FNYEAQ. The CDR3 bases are TGTGCCAGCAGACGGGGGGTCGCAGCGAGGGCACCCCTCACGCAGTATTTT. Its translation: CASRRGVAARAPLTQYF.

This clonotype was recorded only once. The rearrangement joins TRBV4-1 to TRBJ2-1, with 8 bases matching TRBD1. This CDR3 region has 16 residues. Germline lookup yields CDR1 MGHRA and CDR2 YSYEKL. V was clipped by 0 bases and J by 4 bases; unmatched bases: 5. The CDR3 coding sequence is TGCGCCAGCAGCCAAGATTTGGGGACAGGATACAATGAGCAGTTCTTC. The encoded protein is CASSQDLGTGYNEQFF.

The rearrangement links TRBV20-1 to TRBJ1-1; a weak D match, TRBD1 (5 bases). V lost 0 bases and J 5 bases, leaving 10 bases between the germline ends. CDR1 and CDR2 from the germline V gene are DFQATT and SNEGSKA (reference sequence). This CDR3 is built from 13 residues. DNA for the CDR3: TGCAGTGCTAGAGATCTTGGGGGAACTGAAGCTTTCTTT. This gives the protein CSARDLGGTEAFF.

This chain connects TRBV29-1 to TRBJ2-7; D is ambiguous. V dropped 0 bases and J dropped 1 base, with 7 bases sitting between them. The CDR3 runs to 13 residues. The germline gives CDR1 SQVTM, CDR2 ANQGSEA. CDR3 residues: CSVEDNRSYEQYF. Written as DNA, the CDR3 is TGCAGCGTTGAAGATAACAGATCCTACGAGCAGTACTTC.

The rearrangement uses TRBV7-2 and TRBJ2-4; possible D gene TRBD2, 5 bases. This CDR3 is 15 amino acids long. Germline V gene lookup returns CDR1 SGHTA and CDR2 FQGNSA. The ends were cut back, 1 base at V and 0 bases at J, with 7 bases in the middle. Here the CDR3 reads CASSLGGLAKNIQYF. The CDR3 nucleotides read TGTGCCAGCAGCTTAGGAGGACTAGCCAAAAACATTCAGTACTTC.

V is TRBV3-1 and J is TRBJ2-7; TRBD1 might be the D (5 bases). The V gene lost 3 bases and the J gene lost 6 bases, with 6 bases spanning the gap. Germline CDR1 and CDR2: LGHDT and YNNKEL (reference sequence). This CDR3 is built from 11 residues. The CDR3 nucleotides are TGTGCCAGCAGCCAGGGGCCCGAGCAGTACTTC. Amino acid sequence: CASSQGPEQYF.

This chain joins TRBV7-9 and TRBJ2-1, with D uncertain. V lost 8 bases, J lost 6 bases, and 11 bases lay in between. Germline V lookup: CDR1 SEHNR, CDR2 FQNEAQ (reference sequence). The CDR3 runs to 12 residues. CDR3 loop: CASDRKPNEQFF. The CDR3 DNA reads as TGTGCCAGCGATCGGAAACCCAATGAGCAGTTCTTC.

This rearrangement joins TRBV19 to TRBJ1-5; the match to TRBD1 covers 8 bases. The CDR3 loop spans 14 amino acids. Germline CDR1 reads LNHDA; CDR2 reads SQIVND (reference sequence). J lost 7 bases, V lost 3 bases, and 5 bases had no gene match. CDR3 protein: CASSIGTGGQPQHF. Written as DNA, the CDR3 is TGTGCCAGTAGTATTGGGACAGGAGGGCAGCCCCAGCATTTT.

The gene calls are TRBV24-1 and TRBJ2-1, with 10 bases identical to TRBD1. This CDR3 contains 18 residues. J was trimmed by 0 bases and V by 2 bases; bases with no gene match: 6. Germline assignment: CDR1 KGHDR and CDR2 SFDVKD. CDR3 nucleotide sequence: TGTGCCACCAGTGATTCCACGACAGGGGGCATCTCCTACAATGAGCAGTTCTTC. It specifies CATSDSTTGGISYNEQFF.

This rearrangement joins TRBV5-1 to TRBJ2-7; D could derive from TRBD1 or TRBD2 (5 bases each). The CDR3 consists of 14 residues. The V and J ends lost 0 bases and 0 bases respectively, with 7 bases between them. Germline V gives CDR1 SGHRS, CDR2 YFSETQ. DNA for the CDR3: TGCGCCAGCAGCTTGGAGGGGAGCTCCTACGAGCAGTACTTC. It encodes CASSLEGSSYEQYF.

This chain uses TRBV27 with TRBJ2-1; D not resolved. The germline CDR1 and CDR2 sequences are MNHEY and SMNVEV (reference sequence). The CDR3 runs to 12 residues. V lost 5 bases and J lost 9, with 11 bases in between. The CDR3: CASSAPGGEQFF. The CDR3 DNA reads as TGTGCCAGCAGTGCCCCTGGTGGTGAGCAGTTCTTC.

For the CDR3, the DNA is TGTGCCAGCACCCCTCGAGTACTGAACACTGAAGCTTTCTTT. Residues: CASTPRVLNTEAFF. This chain joins TRBV9 and TRBJ1-1; D is uncertain. Trimming cost V 6 bases and J 0 bases, with 12 bases left between them. Germline values: CDR1 SGDLS, CDR2 YYNGEE. The CDR3 is made up of 14 amino acids.

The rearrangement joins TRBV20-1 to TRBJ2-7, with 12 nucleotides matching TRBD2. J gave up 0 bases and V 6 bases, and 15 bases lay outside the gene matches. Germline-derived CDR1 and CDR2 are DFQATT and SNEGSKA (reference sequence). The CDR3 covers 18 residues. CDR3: CSARSPLLAGGSSYEQYF. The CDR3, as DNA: TGCAGTGCCCGCTCCCCCCTTCTAGCGGGAGGGTCCTCCTACGAGCAGTACTTC.

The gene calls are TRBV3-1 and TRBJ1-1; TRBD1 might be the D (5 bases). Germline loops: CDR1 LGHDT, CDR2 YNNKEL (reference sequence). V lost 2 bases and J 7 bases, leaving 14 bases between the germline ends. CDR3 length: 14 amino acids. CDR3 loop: CASSQSGTGNEAFF. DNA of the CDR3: TGTGCCAGCAGCCAATCCGGGACGGGCAATGAAGCTTTCTTT.

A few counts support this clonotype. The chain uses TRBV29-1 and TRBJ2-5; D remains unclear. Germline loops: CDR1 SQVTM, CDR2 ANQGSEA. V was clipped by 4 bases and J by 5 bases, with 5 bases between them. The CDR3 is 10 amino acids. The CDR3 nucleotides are TGCAGCGTTGGTCGGGAGACCCAGTACTTC. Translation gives CSVGRETQYF.

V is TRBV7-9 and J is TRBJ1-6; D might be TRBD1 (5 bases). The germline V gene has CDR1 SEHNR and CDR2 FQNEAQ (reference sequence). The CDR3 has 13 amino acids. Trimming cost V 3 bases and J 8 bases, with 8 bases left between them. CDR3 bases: TGTGCCAGCAGCTTCGGGGGTGATTCACCCCTCCACTTT. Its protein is CASSFGGDSPLHF.

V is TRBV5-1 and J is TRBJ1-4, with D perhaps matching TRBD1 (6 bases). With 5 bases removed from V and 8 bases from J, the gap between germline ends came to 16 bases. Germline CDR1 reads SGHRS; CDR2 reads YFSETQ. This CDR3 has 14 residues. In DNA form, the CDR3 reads TGCGCCAGCAGTGGGGGACAATCCTACGAAAAACTGTTTTTT. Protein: CASSGGQSYEKLFF. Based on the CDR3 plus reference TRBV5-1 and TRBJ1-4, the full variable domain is KAGVTQTPRYLIKTRGQQVTLSCSPISGHRSVSWYQQTPGQGLQFLFEYFSETQRNKGNFPGRFSGRQFSNSRSEMNVSTLELGDSALYLCASSGGQSYEKLFFGSGTQLSVL.